These 8 T cell receptor delta chains originate from one sample sequenced in a study of gammadelta T cells in human blood. TCRdb re-called the RT-PCR reads through CATT. The table for this sample gives some 55 delta-chain clones. Material: non-Vgamma9Vdelta2 gamma-delta T cells from cord blood. Receptor source: a newborn.

This clone occurred a few times. A far larger clone is just one base off, so this is likely a read error. Other DNA variants within this sample encode the same CDR3. V is TRDV1 and J is TRDJ1; D gene ambiguous. Germline lookup yields CDR1 TSWWSYY and CDR2 QGS. The CDR3 sequence is 16 residues long. The CDR3 region has the DNA TGTGCTCTTGGGGAAATGAATGACGAGGACACTGATAAACTCATCTTT. Amino acid sequence: CALGEMNDEDTDKLIF.

This clone was seen a few times. A far larger clone is one base from this, pointing to a likely read error. Other DNA sequences within the sample encode an identical CDR3. The chain employs TRDV1 and TRDJ1; D is undetermined. The germline gives CDR1 TSWWSYY, CDR2 QGS. CDR3 length equals 16 residues. CDR3 sequence (DNA): TGTGCTCTTGGGGAAATGAATGACGAGGACACAGATAAACTCATCTTT. Translated, it gives CALGEMNDEDTDKLIF.

This clone was detected only a few times. Translating this DNA gives a protein that differs at residue 8 from the TCRdb one, which belongs to a much larger clone; a read error is likely, and the protein shown is this translation. The rearrangement uses TRDV3 and TRDJ1; the match to TRDD3 covers 9 bases. Germline CDR1 reads TVYSNPD; CDR2 reads GDNSRS (reference sequence). The CDR3 consists of 20 residues. Trimming at V came to 0 bases and at J to 2 bases, leaving 22 bases not matched to a gene. The CDR3 bases are TGTGCCTTTAGACTAGTCATTGCCCGACTGGGGGACACGGGAACCGATAAACTCATCTTT. Its protein product is CAFRLVIARLGDTGTDKLIF. The complete variable domain, with remaining parts taken from reference TRDV3 and TRDJ1, reads CDKVTQSSPDQTVASGSEVVLLCTYDTVYSNPDLFWYRIRPDYSFQFVFYGDNSRSEGADFTQGRFSVKHILTQKAFHLVISPVRTEDSATYYCAFRLVIARLGDTGTDKLIFGKGTRVTVEP.

There are a few counts of this clone. A far bigger clonotype differs at one base, so this is likely a read error. The sample contains more than one DNA sequence encoding this CDR3. The rearrangement joins TRDV1 to TRDJ1, with D perhaps TRDD1 (5 bases). This CDR3 spans 16 amino acids. Trimming pared 6 bases from V and 0 bases from J, leaving 17 bases between. Germline V lookup: CDR1 TSWWSYY, CDR2 QGS. For the CDR3, the DNA is TGTGCTCTTGGAGAAATGAATGACGAGGACACCGATAAACTCATCTTT. It codes for CALGEMNDEDTDKLIF.

This clone is hyperexpanded (1% or more) in the sample. Other DNA sequences in this specimen translate into the identical CDR3. The chain is built from TRDV1 and TRDJ1; TRDD3 might be the D (6 bases). The CDR3 contains 23 residues. In germline, CDR1 is TSWWSYY, CDR2 QGS. The ends were cut back, 3 bases at V and 2 bases at J, with 37 bases in the middle. The CDR3 loop is CALGDAAVKEVLGLISLTDKLIF. CDR3 nucleotide sequence: TGTGCTCTTGGGGACGCAGCCGTAAAGGAGGTACTGGGACTTATATCCCTAACCGATAAACTCATCTTT.

This clone was recorded a few times. The J gene is TRDJ3, while no V gene call was made. The CDR3 is 10 residues long. The CDR3 region is CAWDTRQMFF. The CDR3 bases are TGCGCCTGGGACACCCGACAGATGTTTTTC.

This clone has more than one count but fewer than ten. Translating this DNA gives a protein that differs at residue 3 from the TCRdb one, which belongs to a much larger clone; a read error is likely, and the protein shown is this translation. This sequence joins TRDV1 and TRDJ1; D is perhaps TRDD1 or TRDD3 (5 bases each). This CDR3 has 16 residues. Germline V gives CDR1 TSWWSYY, CDR2 QGS. This chain's CDR3 is CARGEMNDEDTDKLIF. For the CDR3, the DNA is TGTGCTCGTGGGGAAATGAATGACGAGGACACCGATAAACTCATCTTT.

As concerns this clone: The protein held in TCRdb is that of a much larger clone and does not match this DNA's translation at residue 15, likely because of a read error; the protein shown is translated from the DNA. The gene calls are TRDV3 and TRDJ3, with 8 bases fitting TRDD2. Here the J gene came from matching the DNA to germline, since TCRdb omits it. In germline, CDR1 is TVYSNPD, CDR2 GDNSRS (reference sequence). The CDR3 length is 20 residues. The CDR3 DNA reads as TGTGCCTACCGTAAGCGGGGGACTTCTTCCTACTCCTGGGACCCCCGACAGATGTTTTTC. It yields the protein CAYRKRGTSSYSWDPRQMFF. The complete variable domain, with remaining parts taken from reference TRDV3 and TRDJ3, reads CDKVTQSSPDQTVASGSEVVLLCTYDTVYSNPDLFWYRIRPDYSFQFVFYGDNSRSEGADFTQGRFSVKHILTQKAFHLVISPVRTEDSATYYCAYRKRGTSSYSWDPRQMFFGTGIKLFVEP.